This TCR beta chain derives from a study of T cell clonality in common variable immunodeficiency. Study-wide points: Common variable immunodeficiency TCR beta sequences reportedly had fewer deletions and N-nucleotide insertions. CVID subjects had higher TCRbeta clonality than healthy controls, most marked in about a third. Fewer TCRbeta clones were shared among CVID subjects than controls.

Clones were read by immunoSEQ multiplex PCR, and TCRdb kept only the in-frame ones, dropping some. The sample shows about 42,000 clones, none of them appearing just once. This CDR3 is built from 13 residues. V was clipped by 8 bases and J by 7 bases, with 15 bases between them. The germline V gene encodes CDR1 SNHLY and CDR2 FYNNEI. This clone was counted a few times. Antigen: not known. The sequence runs out 3 residues before the end of the CDR3; the remainder is reconstructed from the germline J gene. The origin of this receptor is a human donor with common variable immunodeficiency. The rearrangement joins TRBV2 to TRBJ2-1, with D perhaps matching TRBD2 (5 bases). Input material: peripheral blood mononuclear cells. CDR3 in amino acids: CASRRSRGNEQFF. CDR3 DNA (partial): TGTGCCAGCCGGAGGAGTCGCGGGAATGAG.